This TCR beta chain comes out of a study of blood T cell repertoires in COVID-19. As for the study in general: Sites across the United States, Italy and Spain contributed samples from acute and convalescent COVID-19. The analysed material was cDNA or gDNA that came from T cells, B-cell-depleted T cells, or PBMCs.

Original processing methods: Cell counts per sample came from amplifying reference gene primers. Measured with immunoSEQ multiplex PCR; TCRdb has only the in-frame clones, and not every one. The D gene and trimming were derived from the DNA, and the V and J assignments and clone size from that table. The sample lists 40,000 to 65,000 clones; around 84% were seen once. CDR1 is KGHDR, CDR2 SFDVKD, per germline. The junction had 4 bases not matched to a gene; V was cut back by 3 bases and J by 5 bases. The CDR3 is 14 residues long. The V gene is TRBV24-1, the J gene TRBJ2-7; TRBD1 matches at 9 bases. The receptor was derived from a man between 65 and 80 years old with active COVID-19. Source material: peripheral blood. The DNA of the CDR3 is TGTGCCACCAGTGATGGGGACAGGGAGAACGAGCAGTACTTC. Amino acids: CATSDGDRENEQYF.